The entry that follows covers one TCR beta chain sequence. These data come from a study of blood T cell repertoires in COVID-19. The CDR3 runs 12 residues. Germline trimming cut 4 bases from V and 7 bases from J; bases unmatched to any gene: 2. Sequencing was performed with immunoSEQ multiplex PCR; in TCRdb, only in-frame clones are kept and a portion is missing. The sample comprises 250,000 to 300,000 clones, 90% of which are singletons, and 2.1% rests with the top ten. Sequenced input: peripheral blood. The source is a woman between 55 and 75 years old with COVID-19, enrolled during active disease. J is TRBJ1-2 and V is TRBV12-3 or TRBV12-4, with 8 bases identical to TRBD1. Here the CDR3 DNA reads TGTGCCAGCAGTTACGGACAGGGTGGCTACACCTTC. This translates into CASSYGQGGYTF.